This is a list of T cell receptor beta chains from one sample in a study of technical replicates of blood from a handful of donors. The repertoire was sequenced with immunoSEQ multiplex PCR; TCRdb's copy has only in-frame clones and lacks some. The sample records under 85,000 clones, around 97% being singletons. What was sequenced was T cells isolated from PBMCs. Receptors originate from a human donor in good health. The CDR3 runs from the conserved cysteine through the conserved F or W. The D gene is left open where the match is weak. Not all rows give a size; the values are once, few, many and, for expanded clones, a class.

d_gene,v_gene,j_gene,abundance,CDR3nt,CDR3aa
TRBD1,TRBV7-6,TRBJ2-7,-,TGTGCCAGCAGCACCTCCCCGGGACAGGGAAACGAGCAGTACTTC,CASSTSPGQGNEQYF
TRBD1,TRBV6-5,TRBJ2-7,-,TGTGCCAGCAGGACCGGACAGGGAAGCTACGAGCAGTACTTC,CASRTGQGSYEQYF
-,TRBV19,TRBJ1-1,-,TGTGCCAGTAGTATTTACGGGAGCACTGAAGCTTTCTTT,CASSIYGSTEAFF
TRBD2,TRBV29-1,TRBJ2-1,-,TGCAGCGTTGCTTCCCGACTAGCGGATGAGCAGTTCTTC,CSVASRLADEQFF
-,TRBV19,TRBJ2-7,-,TGTGCCAGTAGTATCGGCGGCGAGCAGTACTTC,CASSIGGEQYF
TRBD1,TRBV19,TRBJ1-4,-,TGTGCCAGTAGTATAGAGGGACAGATTAATGAAAAACTGTTTTTT,CASSIEGQINEKLFF
TRBD2,TRBV28,TRBJ2-5,-,TGTGCCAGCAGCATAGCGGGGGGATCGGGAGAGCAGTACTTC,CASSIAGGSGEQYF
-,TRBV28,TRBJ1-5,-,TGTGCCACCAGACAGAGCAATCAGCCCCAGCATTTT,CATRQSNQPQHF
TRBD2,TRBV27,TRBJ2-1,-,TGTGCCAGCAGGGTGGGGGGGTCAAGCTCCTACAATGAGCAGTTCTTC,CASRVGGSSSYNEQFF
-,TRBV30,TRBJ2-7,once,TGTGCCTGGAGTGAGGGGGGGCCGTCCTACGAGCAGTACTTC,CAWSEGGPSYEQYF
-,TRBV27,TRBJ1-3,-,TGTGCCAGCAGTCCACAGGTTTCTGGAAACACCATATATTTT,CASSPQVSGNTIYF
-,TRBV11-1,TRBJ2-2,-,TGTGCCAGCACCAAACAGGTGATTGGCACCGGGGAGCTGTTTTTT,CASTKQVIGTGELFF
TRBD1,TRBV6-4,TRBJ1-2,-,TGTGCCAGCAGGGGGACAGGGCCTAACTATGGCTACACCTTC,CASRGTGPNYGYTF
-,TRBV5-1,TRBJ2-1,-,TGCGCCAGCAGCCTTAAAGACAGCCCCTACAATGAGCAGTTCTTC,CASSLKDSPYNEQFF
TRBD2,TRBV5-1,TRBJ2-7,-,TGCGCCAGCAGCTTGGAGGCTAGCGGGGGAGCTGGTTCCTACGAGCAGTACTTC,CASSLEASGGAGSYEQYF
TRBD1,TRBV7-8,TRBJ2-7,-,TGTGCCAGCAGCGGACGGGACAGGCTCTCCTACGAGCAGTACTTC,CASSGRDRLSYEQYF
TRBD1,TRBV10-3,TRBJ1-4,-,TGTGCCATCAGTAGGCAGGGGGCGGTGGCTAATGAAAAACTGTTTTTT,CAISRQGAVANEKLFF
-,TRBV2,TRBJ1-6,-,TGTGCCAGCAGTGATGCCAGGGGCCCCTCACCCCTCCACTTT,CASSDARGPSPLHF
-,TRBV30,TRBJ1-3,-,TGTGCCTGGGCCTTCAACAGGGCTACTGGAAACACCATATATTTT,CAWAFNRATGNTIYF
TRBD1,TRBV28,TRBJ2-7,-,TGTGCCAGCAGCCTAATCGAACCCACAGGGGCAGTATATTCCTACGAGCAGTACTTC,CASSLIEPTGAVYSYEQYF
TRBD2,TRBV28,TRBJ2-7,-,TGTGCCAGCAGTGTTCCCCTAGCGGGAGGGCCCTACGAGCAGTACTTC,CASSVPLAGGPYEQYF
-,TRBV2,TRBJ2-1,-,TGTGCCAGCAGAAGGGAGGCCTACAATGAGCAGTTCTTC,CASRREAYNEQFF
TRBD2,TRBV12-5,TRBJ2-1,-,TGTGCTAGTGGTTTGGTCCTTAGCGGGAGGGGGGACAATGAGCAGTTCTTC,CASGLVLSGRGDNEQFF
-,TRBV6-1,TRBJ2-5,-,TGTGCCAGCAGAGGGGCTAGCCAAGAGACCCAGTACTTC,CASRGASQETQYF
-,TRBV6-1,TRBJ2-3,-,TGTGCCAGCAGTGGAACGTGGAGGGGGCGAGAAGATACGCAGTATTTT,CASSGTWRGREDTQYF
TRBD1,TRBV18,TRBJ2-7,-,TGTGCCAGCTCACCACCGGGACAGGGGACCCTCGAGCAGTACTTC,CASSPPGQGTLEQYF
TRBD2,TRBV25-1,TRBJ2-2,-,TGTGCCAGCAGTTTAGCGGGCTTGAACACCGGGGAGCTGTTTTTT,CASSLAGLNTGELFF
TRBD2,TRBV28,TRBJ2-7,-,TGTGCCAGCAGTTTATTTGTGGGAGGGCTTTCGGTCTCGGGCATTGGGGAGCAGTACTTC,CASSLFVGGLSVSGIGEQYF
-,TRBV5-1,TRBJ2-3,-,TGCGCCAGCAGCTCATTCTCCGGGACTGGGGACACAGATACGCAGTATTTT,CASSSFSGTGDTDTQYF
TRBD1,TRBV7-9,TRBJ1-1,-,TGTGCCAGCAGCTCTGGACAGGGGGCGGCCACTGAAGCTTTCTTT,CASSSGQGAATEAFF
-,TRBV4-1,TRBJ2-5,-,TGCGCCAGCAGCCAAGGTTCAGCTAGCGCGGAGACCCAGTACTTC,CASSQGSASAETQYF
-,TRBV14,TRBJ2-1,-,TGTGCCAGCAGCCGTGTGTATAGTCCCTACAATGAGCAGTTCTTC,CASSRVYSPYNEQFF
-,TRBV6-1,TRBJ2-3,-,TGTGCCAGCAGTGAATGGGGGGGCCGGACAGATACGCAGTATTTT,CASSEWGGRTDTQYF
TRBD2,TRBV30,TRBJ2-7,-,TGTGCCTGGAGGATGGGACGGACTAGCGGGGGGTACGAGCAGTACTTC,CAWRMGRTSGGYEQYF
-,TRBV10-2,TRBJ2-1,-,TGCGCCAGCAGATTCCCGGGATCCTACAATGAGCAGTTCTTC,CASRFPGSYNEQFF
TRBD1,TRBV28,TRBJ1-5,-,TGTGCCAGCAGTTTTGAGGACAGGGGGAATCAGCCCCAGCATTTT,CASSFEDRGNQPQHF
TRBD1,TRBV18,TRBJ1-4,once,TGTGCCAGCTCACCTACGACAGGGAAAACTAATGAAAAACTGTTTTTT,CASSPTTGKTNEKLFF
TRBD1,TRBV28,TRBJ1-2,-,TGTGCCAGCCTAGGGGAGGACAGGAAACGTAACTATGGCTACACCTTC,CASLGEDRKRNYGYTF
TRBD2,TRBV6-4,TRBJ2-1,-,TGTGCCAGCAGTGACGGGGGGGCCTACAATGAGCAGTTCTTC,CASSDGGAYNEQFF
-,TRBV6-1,TRBJ1-2,-,TGTGCCAGCAGTGTCCTGTTCGCTATCCTTAACTATGGCTACACCTTC,CASSVLFAILNYGYTF
TRBD1,TRBV30,TRBJ1-2,-,TGTGCCTGGAGGCGACAGGGGGCCGGTGGCTACACCTTC,CAWRRQGAGGYTF
-,TRBV14,TRBJ1-1,-,TGTGCCAGCAGCCAAATACAGGGTGGAAAAGCTTTCTTT,CASSQIQGGKAFF
TRBD1,TRBV25-1,TRBJ2-1,-,TGTGCCAGCAGTGAGCCTAACGGGCAGGGGGCTCGGTATGAGCAGTTCTTC,CASSEPNGQGARYEQFF
TRBD1,TRBV4-1,TRBJ2-7,-,TGCGCCAGCAGCCGAATCCGGGACAGGGATCACGAGCAGTACTTC,CASSRIRDRDHEQYF
TRBD1,TRBV5-1,TRBJ1-4,-,TGCGCCAGCAGCGAGGGACAGCCTCATGAAAAACTGTTTTTT,CASSEGQPHEKLFF
TRBD1,TRBV6-5,TRBJ1-1,-,TGTGCCAGCAGATCCGGGACAGGCACTGAAGCTTTCTTT,CASRSGTGTEAFF
-,TRBV13,TRBJ2-7,-,TGTGCCAGCAGCTCCGGGGTAGCGGCCTACGAGCAGTACTTC,CASSSGVAAYEQYF
TRBD1,TRBV7-9,TRBJ1-2,-,TGTGCCAGCAGCCCTGGACAGGGATATGGCTACACCTTC,CASSPGQGYGYTF
-,TRBV6-5,TRBJ2-2,-,TGTGCCAGCAGTTCCCCCGGGGGGCCGGCCGGGGAGCTGTTTTTT,CASSSPGGPAGELFF
-,TRBV9,TRBJ2-7,once,TGTGCCAGCAGCGTAGCAGGTAGGCGGGACGGCGAGCAGTACTTC,CASSVAGRRDGEQYF
-,TRBV6-5,TRBJ1-1,-,TGTGCCAGCAGCCACTACAGGGAAACTGAAGCTTTCTTT,CASSHYRETEAFF
-,TRBV28,TRBJ1-1,-,TGTGCCAGCAGTTTAGGAGGCAGACTGAACACTGAAGCTTTCTTT,CASSLGGRLNTEAFF
-,TRBV5-6,TRBJ2-5,-,TGTGCCAGCAGCCTGCTTAAGGGGCATGAGACCCAGTACTTC,CASSLLKGHETQYF
-,TRBV5-1,TRBJ1-3,once,TGCGCCAGCAGCCCCCAGGGGCAGGGAAACACCATATATTTT,CASSPQGQGNTIYF
TRBD1,TRBV18,TRBJ2-5,-,TGTGCCAGCTCACTCGGGACAGGGTTGGAGACCCAGTACTTC,CASSLGTGLETQYF
TRBD1,TRBV4-1,TRBJ1-2,-,TGCGCCAGCAGCCAAAAACCGGGACAGTTATTCTATGGCTACACCTTC,CASSQKPGQLFYGYTF
-,TRBV6-1,TRBJ1-5,-,TGTGCCAGCAGTGAACACCTCGTTCAGGGCAATCAGCCCCAGCATTTT,CASSEHLVQGNQPQHF
TRBD1,TRBV6-5,TRBJ2-1,-,TGTGCCAGCGCTCGGAAGGGGGCCTACATTAATGAGCAGTTCTTC,CASARKGAYINEQFF
TRBD1,TRBV4-1,TRBJ1-1,-,TGCGCCAGCAGCCACCAAAAGGACAGGGCAAACACTGAAGCTTTCTTT,CASSHQKDRANTEAFF